This T cell receptor beta chain was sequenced in a study of blood T cell repertoires in COVID-19. Study-level background: Acute-phase and convalescent COVID-19 samples originated in the United States, Italy and Spain. T cells, B-cell-depleted T cells, or PBMCs supplied cDNA or gDNA.

This CDR3 comprises 14 residues. CDR1 is SGHTA and CDR2 is FQGTGA in the germline V gene. The ends were cut back, 5 bases at V and 7 bases at J, with 15 bases in the middle. The study recruited people aged roughly 18 to 89 years across approximately 24 US areas. Assay used: immunoSEQ multiplex PCR; TCRdb lists only in-frame clones, some missing. The sample has about 360,000 clones, about 89% seen once. The TCR was taken from a man between 25 and 39 years old who had recovered from COVID-19. Input material: PBMCs or T cells enriched from blood (not recorded which). The chain links TRBV7-3 to TRBJ2-1; D perhaps matches TRBD2 (6 bases). CDR3 nucleotide sequence: TGTGCCAGCAGCCGGGGACTTTCTGGGAATGAGCAGTTCTTC. This codes for CASSRGLSGNEQFF. Variable domain in full (rest from reference TRBV7-3 and TRBJ2-1): GAGVSQTPSNKVTEKGKYVELRCDPISGHTALYWYRQSLGQGPEFLIYFQGTGAADDSGLPNDRFFAVRPEGSVSTLKIQRTERGDSAVYLCASSRGLSGNEQFFGPGTRLTVL.